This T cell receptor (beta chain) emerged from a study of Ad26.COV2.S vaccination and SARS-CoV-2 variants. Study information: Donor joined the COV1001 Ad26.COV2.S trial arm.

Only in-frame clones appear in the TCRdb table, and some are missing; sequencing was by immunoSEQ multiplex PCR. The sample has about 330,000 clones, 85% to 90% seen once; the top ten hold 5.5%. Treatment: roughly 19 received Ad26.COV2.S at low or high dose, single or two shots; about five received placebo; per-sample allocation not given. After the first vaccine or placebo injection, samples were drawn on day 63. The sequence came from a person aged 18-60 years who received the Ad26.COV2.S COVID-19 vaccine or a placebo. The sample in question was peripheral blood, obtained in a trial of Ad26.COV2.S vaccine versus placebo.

CDR3 sequence (DNA): TGTGCCAGCCATCGATTGAACACTGAAGCTTTCTTT. Translated, it gives CASHRLNTEAFF. V usage is TRBV2 and J usage is TRBJ1-1; D call uncertain. This CDR3 contains 12 residues. Trimming stripped 8 bases from V and 0 bases from J, with 7 bases between. Germline CDR1 and CDR2: SNHLY and FYNNEI.